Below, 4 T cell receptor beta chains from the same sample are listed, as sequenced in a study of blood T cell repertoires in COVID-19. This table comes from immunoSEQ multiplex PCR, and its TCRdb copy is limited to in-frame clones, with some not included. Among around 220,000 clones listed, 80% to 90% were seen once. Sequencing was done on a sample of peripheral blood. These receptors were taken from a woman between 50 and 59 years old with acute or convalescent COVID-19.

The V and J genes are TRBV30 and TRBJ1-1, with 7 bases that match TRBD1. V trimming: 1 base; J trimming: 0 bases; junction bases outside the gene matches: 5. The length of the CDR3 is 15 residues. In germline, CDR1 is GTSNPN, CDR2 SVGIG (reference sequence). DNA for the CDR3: TGTGCCTGGAGTGCGACAGGGATCTTGAACACTGAAGCTTTCTTT. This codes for CAWSATGILNTEAFF.

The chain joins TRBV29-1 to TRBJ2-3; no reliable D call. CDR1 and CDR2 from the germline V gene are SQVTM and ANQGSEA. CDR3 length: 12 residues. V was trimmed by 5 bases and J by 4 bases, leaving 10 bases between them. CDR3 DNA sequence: TGCAGCGTTCTACCTGGGCCAGATACGCAGTATTTT. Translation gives CSVLPGPDTQYF.

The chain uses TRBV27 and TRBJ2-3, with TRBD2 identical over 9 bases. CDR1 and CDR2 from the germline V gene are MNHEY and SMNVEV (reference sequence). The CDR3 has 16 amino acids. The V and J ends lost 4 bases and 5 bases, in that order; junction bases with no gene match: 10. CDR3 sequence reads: CASSWGGGALLDTQYF. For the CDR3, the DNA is TGTGCCAGCAGTTGGGGCGGGGGGGCGTTACTAGATACGCAGTATTTT.

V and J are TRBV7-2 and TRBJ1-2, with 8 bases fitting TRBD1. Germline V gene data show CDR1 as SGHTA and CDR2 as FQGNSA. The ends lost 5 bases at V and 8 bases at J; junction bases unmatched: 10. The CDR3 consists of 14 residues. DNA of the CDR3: TGTGCCAGCAGCACTTATGACAGGGGAGAGGGCTACACCTTC. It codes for CASSTYDRGEGYTF.